The 21 T cell receptor beta chains reported below all come from one sample, sequenced in a study of cytomegalovirus exposure and HLA in healthy donors. Amplification used 60 Vbeta primers and 13 Jbeta primers. TCRdb keeps only in-frame clones here, not all; method: immunoSEQ multiplex PCR. Among about 98,000 clones listed, 65% to 80% were seen once. The sample taken for sequencing was PBMCs. The receptors stem from a man aged 60-69 years in good health and CMV-seropositive.

This chain uses TRBV10-3 with TRBJ1-2; D gene unclear. Germline V lookup: CDR1 ENHRY, CDR2 SYGVKD. The CDR3 is made up of 14 amino acids. V lost 0 bases, J lost 6 bases, and 11 bases lay in between. CDR3 sequence reads: CAISESGRQDGYTF. The CDR3 coding sequence is TGTGCCATCAGTGAGTCGGGCCGTCAGGATGGCTACACCTTC.

The gene calls are TRBV5-5 and TRBJ2-3; 7 bases map to TRBD2. V was clipped by 4 bases and J by 4 bases; unmatched bases: 12. The CDR3 spans 16 residues. Germline assignment: CDR1 SGHKS and CDR2 YYEKEE (reference sequence). The CDR3 sequence is CASSPREGGPSDTQYF. The DNA of the CDR3 is TGTGCCAGCAGCCCTAGGGAGGGAGGACCCTCAGATACGCAGTATTTT. Full variable domain (missing parts from reference TRBV5-5 and TRBJ2-3): DAGVTQSPTHLIKTRGQQVTLRCSPISGHKSVSWYQQVLGQGPQFIFQYYEKEERGRGNFPDRFSARQFPNYSSELNVNALLLGDSALYLCASSPREGGPSDTQYFGPGTRLTVL.

This chain joins TRBV5-1 and TRBJ2-1, with D possibly TRBD2 on 6 matching bases. The germline V and J ends were trimmed by 1 base and 13 bases, with 15 bases remaining between them. Germline V gene data show CDR1 as SGHRS and CDR2 as YFSETQ. The CDR3 runs 13 residues. CDR3 sequence: CASSLWGGAGQFF. The CDR3 DNA sequence: TGCGCCAGCAGCTTGTGGGGCGGGGCCGGCCAGTTCTTC.

V and J are TRBV13 and TRBJ2-3; D remains ambiguous. Between the trimmed V and J ends, which lost 2 bases and 0 bases, there was a span of 3 bases. The CDR3 is made up of 13 amino acids. The germline V gene encodes CDR1 PRHDT and CDR2 FYEKMQ (reference sequence). The CDR3 region has the DNA TGTGCCAGCAGCTTACTCAGCACAGATACGCAGTATTTT. The encoded protein is CASSLLSTDTQYF.

The chain recombines TRBV19 with TRBJ1-1; 10 nucleotides match TRBD1. This CDR3 has 14 residues. Germline V lookup: CDR1 LNHDA, CDR2 SQIVND (reference sequence). V shed 1 base and J 5 bases; nucleotides not matched to a gene: 1. CDR3 region: CASSIGQGATEAFF. CDR3 sequence (DNA): TGTGCCAGTAGTATAGGACAGGGGGCGACTGAAGCTTTCTTT.

The chain couples TRBV5-4 to TRBJ2-1; weak D call: TRBD2 (6 bases). Trimming removed 2 bases from V and 2 bases from J, with 11 bases in between. Germline V lookup: CDR1 SGHNT, CDR2 YYREEE (reference sequence). There are 15 residues in the CDR3. The DNA of the CDR3 is TGTGCCAGCAGCTTAGGGACTCAGACCTACAATGAGCAGTTCTTC. Protein: CASSLGTQTYNEQFF.

In regard to this clone: Germline is not matched at one junction end, which may reflect a read error. Other DNA sequences in this specimen translate into the identical CDR3. The rearrangement joins TRBV6-1 to TRBJ2-7; D might be TRBD1 (6 bases). The CDR3 is made up of 13 amino acids. The V gene's germline CDR1 is MNHNS and CDR2 SASEGT. The DNA of the CDR3 is TGTGCCAGCAAAAACAGGGCCTCCTATGAGCAGTACTTC. Its translation: CASKNRASYEQYF.

The V and J genes are TRBV7-9 and TRBJ2-7; 9 positions agree with TRBD1. CDR3 size: 14 residues. Germline V gene data show CDR1 as SEHNR and CDR2 as FQNEAQ (reference sequence). Trimming cost V 5 bases and J 6 bases; bases outside gene matches: 8. CDR3 sequence (DNA): TGTGCCAGCAGCGACCGACAGGGGGTAGGCGAGCAGTACTTC. This gives the protein CASSDRQGVGEQYF.

This chain uses TRBV7-3 with TRBJ2-3; tentative D call: TRBD1 (6 bases). Germline V gene sequence: CDR1 SGHTA, CDR2 FQGTGA. Trimming stripped 3 bases from V and 0 bases from J, with 7 bases between. The length of the CDR3 is 14 residues. The CDR3 bases are TGTGCCAGCAGCTTCAGGGGTAGCACAGATACGCAGTATTTT. Translation: CASSFRGSTDTQYF. The full variable domain, its missing parts supplied by reference TRBV7-3 and TRBJ2-3, is GAGVSQTPSNKVTEKGKYVELRCDPISGHTALYWYRQSLGQGPEFLIYFQGTGAADDSGLPNDRFFAVRPEGSVSTLKIQRTERGDSAVYLCASSFRGSTDTQYFGPGTRLTVL.

The chain couples TRBV18 to TRBJ2-7, with a tentative D call TRBD2 (7 bases). This CDR3 has 16 residues. CDR1 is KGHSH, CDR2 LQKENI, per germline. Trimming stripped 3 bases from V and 3 bases from J, with 18 bases between. The CDR3, as DNA: TGTGCCAGCTCACCGCTAGGGGGGGGGAGCCTCTACGAGCAGTACTTC. Protein product: CASSPLGGGSLYEQYF.

The chain employs TRBV2 and TRBJ1-2; 10 bases align to TRBD1. The CDR3 contains 13 residues. Germline assignment: CDR1 SNHLY and CDR2 FYNNEI. J lost 6 bases, V lost 6 bases, and 4 bases had no gene match. The CDR3 DNA reads TGTGCCAGCAGACCCGGACAGGGGGATGGCTACACCTTC. This translates into CASRPGQGDGYTF.

This chain links TRBV9 with TRBJ2-1, with 8 bases fitting TRBD2. The CDR3 is made up of 15 amino acids. The germline CDR1 and CDR2 sequences are SGDLS and YYNGEE. V lost 0 bases to trimming and J lost 9 bases; unmatched junction nucleotides: 8. The CDR3 region is CASSVAAGGPGEQFF. CDR3 coding DNA: TGTGCCAGCAGCGTAGCGGCGGGGGGACCGGGTGAGCAGTTCTTC. The variable domain in full, with the rest retrieved from reference TRBV9 and TRBJ2-1, is DSGVTQTPKHLITATGQRVTLRCSPRSGDLSVYWYQQSLDQGLQFLIQYYNGEERAKGNILERFSAQQFPDLHSELNLSSLELGDSALYFCASSVAAGGPGEQFFGPGTRLTVL.

V is TRBV19 and J is TRBJ2-7; perhaps TRBD2 as D (6 bases). V was shortened by 6 bases and J by 2 bases, with 11 bases between the two germline ends. CDR3 size: 13 residues. The germline CDR1 and CDR2 sequences are LNHDA and SQIVND (reference sequence). The CDR3 nucleotides read TGTGCCAGTAGCTCCGGGACTCCCTACGAGCAGTACTTC. This sequence encodes CASSSGTPYEQYF.

J is TRBJ2-2 and V is TRBV28; 7 bases fit TRBD1. Germline assignment: CDR1 MDHEN and CDR2 SYDVKM. The CDR3 is made up of 16 amino acids. V was clipped by 3 bases and J by 0 bases; unmatched bases: 4. The CDR3 protein is CASSLGQTSNTGELFF. The CDR3, as DNA: TGTGCCAGCAGTTTGGGACAGACCTCGAACACCGGGGAGCTGTTTTTT.

The chain is built from TRBV27 and TRBJ1-1, with D possibly being TRBD1 (6 bases). The CDR3 is 15 amino acids. V lost 4 bases, J lost 6 bases, and 18 bases lay in between. Germline-derived CDR1 and CDR2 are MNHEY and SMNVEV (reference sequence). The CDR3 protein is CASSSWIQGRAEAFF. In DNA form, the CDR3 reads TGTGCCAGCAGTTCATGGATTCAGGGGAGGGCTGAAGCTTTCTTT.

The chain joins TRBV5-1 to TRBJ1-1; 9 bases are shared with TRBD1. V lost 4 bases, J lost 4 bases, and 8 bases stayed unmatched. The V gene's germline CDR1 is SGHRS and CDR2 YFSETQ. The CDR3 has 15 amino acids. CDR3 amino acids: CASSPLQGAGTEAFF. The CDR3 region has the DNA TGCGCCAGCAGCCCGCTACAGGGGGCAGGCACTGAAGCTTTCTTT.

This chain links TRBV18 with TRBJ2-6; no clear D gene. The germline gives CDR1 KGHSH, CDR2 LQKENI. The CDR3 consists of 15 residues. The ends were cut back, 0 bases at V and 1 base at J, with 4 bases in the middle. The CDR3 is CASSPPASGANVLTF. The CDR3 DNA sequence: TGTGCCAGCTCACCACCGGCTTCTGGGGCCAACGTCCTGACTTTC.

This chain uses TRBV5-4 with TRBJ1-2, with 10 nucleotides matching TRBD1. The CDR3 loop spans 14 amino acids. J gave up 7 bases and V 0 bases, and 3 bases lay outside the gene matches. CDR1 and CDR2 (germline): SGHNT, YYREEE (reference sequence). The CDR3 here is CASSLGQGASGYTF. The CDR3 nucleotides read TGTGCCAGCAGCTTGGGACAGGGGGCCTCTGGCTACACCTTC.

Points on this clone: Given the absence of the conserved phenylalanine or tryptophan at the CDR3 end, a read error is likely. In nucleotides, the CDR3 is TGTGCCAGCAGAACGACGGTCTCTGGGGCCAACGTCCTGACTCTC. Translating gives CASRTTVSGANVLTL. The gene calls are TRBV6-5 and TRBJ2-6; D remains unclear. The CDR3 contains 15 residues. Germline CDR1 and CDR2: MNHEY and SVGAGI. V lost 6 bases and J lost 0, with 9 bases in between.

V gene TRBV30 combines with J gene TRBJ1-1; D unresolved. CDR1 and CDR2 from the germline V gene are GTSNPN and SVGIG (reference sequence). The V end was cut by 1 base, the J end by 3 bases, with 3 bases between. This CDR3 has 11 residues. CDR3 loop: CAWSADTEAFF. CDR3 bases: TGTGCCTGGAGTGCCGACACTGAAGCTTTCTTT.

The chain carries TRBV5-1 and TRBJ2-2, with TRBD1 matching over 7 bases. The CDR3 is 15 amino acids. V was clipped by 4 bases and J by 5 bases; unmatched bases: 8. Germline V gene sequence: CDR1 SGHRS, CDR2 YFSETQ. The CDR3 sequence: CASSLSTGRTGELFF. In nucleotides, the CDR3 is TGCGCCAGCAGCCTTTCGACAGGGCGGACCGGGGAGCTGTTTTTT.